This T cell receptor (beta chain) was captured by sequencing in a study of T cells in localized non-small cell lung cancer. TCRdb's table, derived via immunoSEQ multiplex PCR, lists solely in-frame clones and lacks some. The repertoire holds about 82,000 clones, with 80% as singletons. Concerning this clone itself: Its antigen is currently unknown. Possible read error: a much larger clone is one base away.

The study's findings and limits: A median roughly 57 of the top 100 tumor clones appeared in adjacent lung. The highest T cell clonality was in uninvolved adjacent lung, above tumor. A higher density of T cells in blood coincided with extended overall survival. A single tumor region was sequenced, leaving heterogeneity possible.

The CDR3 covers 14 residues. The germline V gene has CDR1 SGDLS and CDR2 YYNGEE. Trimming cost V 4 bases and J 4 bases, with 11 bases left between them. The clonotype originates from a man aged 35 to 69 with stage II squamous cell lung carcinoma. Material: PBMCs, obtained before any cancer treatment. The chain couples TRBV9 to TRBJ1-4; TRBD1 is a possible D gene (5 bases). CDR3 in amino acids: CASSLQGVNEKLFF. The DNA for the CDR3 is TGTGCCAGCAGCCTTCAGGGTGTTAATGAAAAACTGTTTTTT.